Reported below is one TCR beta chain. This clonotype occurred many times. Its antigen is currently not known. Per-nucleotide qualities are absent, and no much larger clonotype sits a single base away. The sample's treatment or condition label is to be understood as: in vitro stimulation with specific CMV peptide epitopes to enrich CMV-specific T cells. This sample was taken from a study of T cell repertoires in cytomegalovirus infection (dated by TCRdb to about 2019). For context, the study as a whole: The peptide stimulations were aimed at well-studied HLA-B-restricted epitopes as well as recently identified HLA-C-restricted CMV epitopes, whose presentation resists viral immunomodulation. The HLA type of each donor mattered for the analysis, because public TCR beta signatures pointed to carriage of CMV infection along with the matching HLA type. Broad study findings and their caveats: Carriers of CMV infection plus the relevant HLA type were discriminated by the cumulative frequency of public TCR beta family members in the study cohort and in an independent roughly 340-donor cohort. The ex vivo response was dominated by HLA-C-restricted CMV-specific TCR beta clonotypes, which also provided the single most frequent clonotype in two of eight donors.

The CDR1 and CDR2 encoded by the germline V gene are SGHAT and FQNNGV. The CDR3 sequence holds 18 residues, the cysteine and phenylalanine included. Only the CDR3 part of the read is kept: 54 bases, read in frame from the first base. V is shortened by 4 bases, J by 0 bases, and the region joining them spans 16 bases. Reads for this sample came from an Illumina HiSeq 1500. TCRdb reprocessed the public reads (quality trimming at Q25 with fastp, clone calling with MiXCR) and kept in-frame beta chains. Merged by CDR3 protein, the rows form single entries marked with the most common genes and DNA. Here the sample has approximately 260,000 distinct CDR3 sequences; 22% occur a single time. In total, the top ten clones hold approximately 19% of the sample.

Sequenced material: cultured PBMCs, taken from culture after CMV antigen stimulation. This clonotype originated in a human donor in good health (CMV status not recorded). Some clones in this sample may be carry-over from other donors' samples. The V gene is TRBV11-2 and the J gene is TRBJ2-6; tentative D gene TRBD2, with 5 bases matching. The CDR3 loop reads CASSSNLAHISGANVLTF. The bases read TGTGCCAGCAGCTCAAACCTAGCTCACATCTCTGGGGCCAACGTCCTGACTTTC.